This TCR beta chain comes out of a study of blood T cell repertoires in COVID-19. As for the study in general: The origin of the acute and convalescent COVID-19 samples was the United States, Italy and Spain. Sources were T cells, B-cell-depleted T cells, or PBMCs; the material itself was cDNA or gDNA.

Original handling: Amplifying reference gene primers gave estimates of nucleated cell counts. The data were produced by immunoSEQ multiplex PCR, yet TCRdb's version contains in-frame clones alone and is incomplete. V and J calls and clone size are given by that table; D and trimming were obtained from the DNA. The data contain around 170,000 clones, more than 85% of them singletons. CDR3 length equals 17 residues. Losses at the gene ends were 3 bases for V and 10 bases for J; bases not matched to a gene: 16. Per the germline V gene, CDR1 is MNHEY and CDR2 is SMNVEV (reference sequence). This TCR was recovered from a woman aged 30 to 39 with active or convalescent COVID-19. The J gene is TRBJ2-2, the V gene TRBV27; 8 bases match TRBD2. Sequenced: peripheral blood. The CDR3 DNA is TGTGCCAGCAGTTTCCACGGGAGGGGAAGCAATGTGATGGAGCTGTTTTTT. Its protein is CASSFHGRGSNVMELFF.